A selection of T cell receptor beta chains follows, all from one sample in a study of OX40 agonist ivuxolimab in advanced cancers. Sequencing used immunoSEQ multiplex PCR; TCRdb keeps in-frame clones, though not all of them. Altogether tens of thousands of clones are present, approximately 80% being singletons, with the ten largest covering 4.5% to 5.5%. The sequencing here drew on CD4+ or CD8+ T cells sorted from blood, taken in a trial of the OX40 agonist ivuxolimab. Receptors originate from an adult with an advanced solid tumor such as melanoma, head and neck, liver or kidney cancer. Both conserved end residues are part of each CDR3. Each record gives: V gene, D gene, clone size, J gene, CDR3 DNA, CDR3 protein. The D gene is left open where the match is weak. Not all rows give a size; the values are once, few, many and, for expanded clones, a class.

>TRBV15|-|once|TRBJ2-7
TGTGCCACCAGCAGAGCCCGAGAGAGCTCCTACGAGCAGTACTTC
CATSRARESSYEQYF
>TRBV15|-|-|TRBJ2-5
TGTGCCACCAGCAGAGGTCAGGGGGAGGGGCAAGAGACCCAGTACTTC
CATSRGQGEGQETQYF
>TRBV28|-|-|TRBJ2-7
TGTGCCAGCAGCCGACCGGAACCCTACGAGCAGTACTTC
CASSRPEPYEQYF
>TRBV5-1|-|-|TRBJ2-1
TGCGCCAGCAGCTTTCAGGGTGGGAGTCGGTCGGACAATGAGCAGTTCTTC
CASSFQGGSRSDNEQFF
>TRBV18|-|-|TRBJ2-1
TGTGCCAGCTCACCATTCCTTGGGGAAGGGAGCTCCTACAATGAGCAGTTCTTC
CASSPFLGEGSSYNEQFF
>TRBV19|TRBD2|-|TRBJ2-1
TGTGCCAGTAGTATAAAACTAGCGAGGAATGAGCAGTTCTTC
CASSIKLARNEQFF
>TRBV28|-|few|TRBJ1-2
TGTGCCAGCATAAGCCGCGGGGTCGGGGGATATGGCTACACCTTC
CASISRGVGGYGYTF
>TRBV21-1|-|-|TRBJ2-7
TGTGCCAGCAGCAAAGCGAGACAGGGGGGCGAGCAGTACTTC
CASSKARQGGEQYF
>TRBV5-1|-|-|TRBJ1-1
TGCGCCAGCAGCTTGGGCCAGGACACTGAAGCTTTCTTT
CASSLGQDTEAFF
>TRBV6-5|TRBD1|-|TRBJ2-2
TGTGCCAGCAGTAAGGACAGGCCGGACACCGGGGAGCTGTTTTTT
CASSKDRPDTGELFF
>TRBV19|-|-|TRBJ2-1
TGTGCCAGTAGTACGGACGGGACTTCCAGCTCCTACAATGAGCAGTTCTTC
CASSTDGTSSSYNEQFF
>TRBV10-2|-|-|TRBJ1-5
TGCGCCAGCAGTGAGAGGAATCAGCCCCAGCATTTT
CASSERNQPQHF